Listed here are 8 T cell receptor beta chains from one sample, sequenced in a study of blood T cell repertoires in COVID-19. Clones were read by immunoSEQ multiplex PCR, and TCRdb kept only the in-frame ones, dropping some. The sample yields 140,000 to 150,000 clones, 84% seen once. Material: PBMCs or T cells enriched from blood (not recorded which). Receptors originate from a woman aged 45-59 years who had been exposed to COVID-19.

This chain links TRBV25-1 with TRBJ1-1; a possible D gene is TRBD1 (5 bases). V was cut by 6 bases and J by 4 bases, with 18 bases left in between. The CDR3 extends over 15 amino acids. The germline CDR1 and CDR2 sequences are MGHDK and SYGVNS. The CDR3 nucleotides are TGTGCCAGCAGCCGGAAAGGGGCTTCGAGCACTGAAGCTTTCTTT. Its protein product is CASSRKGASSTEAFF. Combining the CDR3 with reference TRBV25-1 and TRBJ1-1 gives the whole variable domain EADIYQTPRYLVIGTGKKITLECSQTMGHDKMYWYQQDPGMELHLIHYSYGVNSTEKGDLSSESTVSRIRTEHFPLTLESARPSHTSQYLCASSRKGASSTEAFFGQGTRLTVV.

This chain links TRBV6-5 with TRBJ1-1; unclear D gene. Germline-derived CDR1 and CDR2 are MNHEY and SVGAGI. The CDR3 has 11 amino acids. Deletions cut 7 bases from V and 1 base from J, with 4 bases between. DNA for the CDR3: TGTGCCAGCAACAGGAACACTGAAGCTTTCTTT. Translated: CASNRNTEAFF.

The CDR3: CASSLGRGRQETQYF. The CDR3 nucleotides are TGTGCCAGCAGCTTAGGCAGGGGGCGGCAAGAGACCCAGTACTTC. The chain links TRBV5-6 to TRBJ2-5, with 8 bases lining up with TRBD1. This CDR3 is 15 amino acids long. Germline V gene sequence: CDR1 SGHDT, CDR2 YYEEEE. Germline trimming cut 2 bases from V and 2 bases from J; bases unmatched to any gene: 5.

This clone occurred once. The V and J genes are TRBV7-9 and TRBJ1-4; 8 bases are shared with TRBD1. The germline CDR1 and CDR2 sequences are SEHNR and FQNEAQ (reference sequence). CDR3 length equals 12 residues. V was pared by 6 bases and J by 7 bases, with 1 base of the junction left unmatched. CDR3 sequence: CASRQGGEKLFF. The CDR3 DNA reads TGTGCCAGCAGACAGGGGGGTGAAAAACTGTTTTTT.

The chain carries TRBV27 and TRBJ1-2, with 7 bases identical to TRBD1. Germline CDR1 and CDR2: MNHEY and SMNVEV (reference sequence). The ends lost 6 bases at V and 5 bases at J; junction bases unmatched: 9. This CDR3 contains 14 residues. CDR3 DNA: TGTGCCAGCAGACCACTACAGGGGCCTTATGGCTACACCTTC. Translated, it gives CASRPLQGPYGYTF.

The rearrangement links TRBV25-1 to TRBJ1-2; 7 bases fit TRBD1. V was pared by 4 bases and J by 5 bases, with 4 bases of the junction left unmatched. The length of the CDR3 is 13 residues. CDR1 and CDR2 (germline): MGHDK, SYGVNS. In DNA, the CDR3 is TGTGCCAGCAGTGTTGGGACAGCTTATGGCTACACCTTC. It yields the protein CASSVGTAYGYTF.

The rearrangement joins TRBV11-3 to TRBJ2-2; possibly TRBD2 for D (6 bases). Germline V gene sequence: CDR1 SGHNT, CDR2 YENEEA. The CDR3 is made up of 15 amino acids. Trimming stripped 5 bases from V and 1 base from J, with 11 bases between. The CDR3: CASSTGVRNTGELFF. In DNA, the CDR3 is TGTGCCAGCAGCACGGGAGTCCGGAACACCGGGGAGCTGTTTTTT.

V gene TRBV11-3 combines with J gene TRBJ2-2; 8 nucleotides agree with TRBD1. Unmatched junction bases numbered 6, after V lost 5 bases and J lost 7 bases. Germline CDR1 reads SGHNT; CDR2 reads YENEEA. This CDR3 comprises 14 residues. The chain's CDR3 is CASSRQGADGELFF. The CDR3 DNA follows: TGTGCCAGCAGCCGTCAGGGGGCGGACGGGGAGCTGTTTTTT.